A single sample gave rise to the 29 T cell receptor beta chains below, sequenced in a study of PD-1 blockade in classical Hodgkin lymphoma. TCRdb keeps only in-frame clones here, not all; method: immunoSEQ multiplex PCR. The table has about 30,000 clones, just under 80% seen once. With no exception, relapse followed autologous stem cell transplantation in all patients, and brentuximab vedotin exposure varied. The input for sequencing was peripheral blood mononuclear cells (PBMCs), taken before the second cycle of nivolumab. The source of these receptors is a human donor with classical Hodgkin lymphoma.

V is TRBV4-3 and J is TRBJ1-6, with TRBD1 matching over 9 bases. V was pared by 0 bases and J by 7 bases, with 10 bases of the junction left unmatched. The CDR3 has 18 amino acids. Germline V lookup: CDR1 LGHNA, CDR2 YSLEER. In DNA, the CDR3 is TGCGCCAGCAGCCAAGATGGGCCACAGGGGGCGAAGAATTCACCCCTCCACTTT. Its translation is CASSQDGPQGAKNSPLHF.

The chain combines TRBV11-2 with TRBJ2-3; D is uncertain. V lost 6 bases, J lost 3 bases, and 7 bases lay in between. The CDR3 consists of 12 residues. Germline V lookup: CDR1 SGHAT, CDR2 FQNNGV. The CDR3: CASRETTDTQYF. In DNA, the CDR3 is TGTGCCAGCAGAGAGACTACAGATACGCAGTATTTT.

At least ten counts were recorded for this clone. The same CDR3 also results from other DNA sequences found in this sample. This rearrangement joins TRBV19 to TRBJ2-2; the D is unclear. Germline values: CDR1 LNHDA, CDR2 SQIVND (reference sequence). The germline V and J ends were trimmed by 6 bases and 0 bases, with 5 bases remaining between them. The CDR3 extends over 13 amino acids. CDR3 amino acids: CASRGPNTGELFF. DNA of the CDR3: TGTGCCAGTAGAGGTCCGAACACCGGGGAGCTGTTTTTT.

The V and J genes are TRBV5-4 and TRBJ1-2; tentative D call: TRBD1 (5 bases). This CDR3 region has 13 residues. The V end lost 3 bases, the J end lost 3 bases, and 9 bases lay between the germline ends. Per the germline V gene, CDR1 is SGHNT and CDR2 is YYREEE (reference sequence). For the CDR3, the DNA is TGTGCCAGCAGCTACGGGGGGGACTATGGCTACACCTTC. Residues: CASSYGGDYGYTF.

The rearrangement joins TRBV5-1 to TRBJ1-5, with D uncertain. Germline V lookup: CDR1 SGHRS, CDR2 YFSETQ. The CDR3 loop spans 15 amino acids. The V and J ends lost 0 bases and 1 base respectively, with 8 bases between them. DNA of the CDR3: TGCGCCAGCAGCTTGGCCCCCGGGAGCAATCAGCCCCAGCATTTT. Its protein is CASSLAPGSNQPQHF.

The chain carries TRBV9 and TRBJ1-5; weak D call: TRBD1 (6 bases). V gave up 0 bases and J gave up 5 bases, with 12 bases separating them. This CDR3 contains 15 residues. Germline V gene lookup returns CDR1 SGDLS and CDR2 YYNGEE. The CDR3 DNA follows: TGTGCCAGCAGCGTAGATGGGGGGCCCGATCAGCCCCAGCATTTT. This codes for CASSVDGGPDQPQHF.

V gene TRBV6-1 combines with J gene TRBJ2-5; no firm D call. Trimming took 5 bases from V and 5 from J, leaving 6 bases between them. Germline V gives CDR1 MNHNS, CDR2 SASEGT. This CDR3 has 11 residues. CDR3 in DNA: TGTGCCAGCAGTCCGCTGGAGACCCAGTACTTC. Translated, it gives CASSPLETQYF.

The chain couples TRBV27 to TRBJ1-2, with D maybe TRBD1 (6 bases). Trimming cost V 3 bases and J 6 bases, with 14 bases left between them. The CDR3 spans 14 residues. Per germline, CDR1 MNHEY and CDR2 SMNVEV (reference sequence). CDR3 nucleotides: TGTGCCAGCAGTTTCACGGGGGCGCGAGATGGCTACACCTTC. Translation: CASSFTGARDGYTF.

The V and J genes are TRBV6-6 and TRBJ2-7; the match to TRBD1 covers 7 bases. CDR1 is MNHNY and CDR2 is SVGAGI in the germline V gene (reference sequence). This CDR3 has 14 residues. J was trimmed by 7 bases and V by 5 bases; bases with no gene match: 11. DNA for the CDR3: TGTGCCAGCAGTACCGGGGACAGATCCGATGAGCAGTACTTC. This gives the protein CASSTGDRSDEQYF.

The V and J genes are TRBV6-1 and TRBJ2-7; maybe TRBD1 (6 bases). Germline CDR1 reads MNHNS; CDR2 reads SASEGT. Trimming stripped 7 bases from V and 3 bases from J, with 16 bases between. The CDR3 contains 14 residues. The CDR3 sequence is CASIERGRGYEQYF. For the CDR3, the DNA is TGTGCCAGCATAGAAAGAGGCAGGGGCTACGAGCAGTACTTC.

A note on this clone: The sample contains more than one DNA sequence encoding this CDR3. The chain has TRBV29-1 and TRBJ1-6; a weak D match, TRBD1 (5 bases). CDR3 length: 12 residues. Germline lookup yields CDR1 SQVTM and CDR2 ANQGSEA. V lost 4 bases and J 8 bases, leaving 9 bases between the germline ends. CDR3 in DNA: TGCAGCGTTGGGGGGAGCGATTCACCCCTCCACTTT. Its translation: CSVGGSDSPLHF.

The chain couples TRBV9 to TRBJ2-5; possibly TRBD1 for D (5 bases). Deletions cut 3 bases from V and 5 bases from J, with 5 bases between. This CDR3 has 11 amino acids. Germline V CDR1 and CDR2: SGDLS, YYNGEE. CDR3 DNA: TGTGCCAGCAGCGAGGGGGAGACCCAGTACTTC. Protein product: CASSEGETQYF.

The chain uses TRBV2 and TRBJ2-1; D may be TRBD2 (5 bases). Deletions cut 7 bases from V and 5 bases from J, with 12 bases between. Germline lookup yields CDR1 SNHLY and CDR2 FYNNEI. This CDR3 has 13 residues. In nucleotides, the CDR3 is TGTGCCAGCAAGCGGAACAGAAACAATGAGCAGTTCTTC. Its protein product is CASKRNRNNEQFF.

This chain joins TRBV9 and TRBJ2-7, with a weak D call TRBD2 (5 bases). The CDR3 loop spans 15 amino acids. V gave up 4 bases and J gave up 3 bases, with 17 bases separating them. The germline CDR1 and CDR2 sequences are SGDLS and YYNGEE. The CDR3 DNA sequence: TGTGCCAGCAGCCCTCGGGAATCGGGCGTCTACGAGCAGTACTTC. As protein: CASSPRESGVYEQYF.

J is TRBJ1-2 and V is TRBV5-4; the match to TRBD1 covers 8 bases. CDR1 is SGHNT and CDR2 is YYREEE in the germline V gene (reference sequence). J gave up 4 bases and V 4 bases, and 15 bases lay outside the gene matches. The CDR3 totals 17 residues. CDR3 bases: TGTGCCAGCAGCCGACAGACTCCGGGACAGGAGCTCTATGGCTACACCTTC. Its protein product is CASSRQTPGQELYGYTF.

J is TRBJ1-5 and V is TRBV27; TRBD1 is a possible D gene (6 bases). Germline CDR1 and CDR2: MNHEY and SMNVEV (reference sequence). The CDR3 covers 14 residues. V shed 6 bases and J shed 1 base, with 10 bases lying between them. The CDR3 spells CASRVGGSNQPQHF. The CDR3 nucleotides read TGTGCCAGCAGGGTAGGGGGGAGCAATCAGCCCCAGCATTTT.

The chain uses TRBV5-1 and TRBJ1-1, with a tentative D call TRBD1 (5 bases). V lost 0 bases and J 11 bases, leaving 29 bases between the germline ends. Germline loops: CDR1 SGHRS, CDR2 YFSETQ. This CDR3 contains 18 residues. In DNA, the CDR3 is TGCGCCAGCAGCTTGGCCAAATTCGGGGCTACAAGTCGCCAGCGGGCTTTCTTT. Translation: CASSLAKFGATSRQRAFF.

The V gene is TRBV10-3, the J gene TRBJ1-2; D gene unclear. This CDR3 is 15 amino acids long. V was trimmed by 2 bases and J by 6 bases, leaving 16 bases between them. Germline CDR1 and CDR2: ENHRY and SYGVKD. CDR3 bases: TGTGCCATCAGTGAGGCCGGGATGCCAGAGAATGGCTACACCTTC. This translates into CAISEAGMPENGYTF.

CDR3 in amino acids: CAISEHGRNYGYTF. DNA for the CDR3: TGTGCCATCAGTGAGCATGGTCGTAACTATGGCTACACCTTC. V gene TRBV10-3 combines with J gene TRBJ1-2; no clear D gene. Trimming left V 2 bases short and J 1 base short, with 8 bases between. Germline V CDR1 and CDR2: ENHRY, SYGVKD. The CDR3 spans 14 residues.

The chain couples TRBV5-4 to TRBJ1-6; D ambiguous. Trimming left V 0 bases short and J 8 bases short, with 6 bases between. CDR1 is SGHNT, CDR2 YYREEE, per germline (reference sequence). This CDR3 is built from 13 residues. DNA for the CDR3: TGTGCCAGCAGCTTGGAGTGGGATTCACCCCTCCACTTT. As protein: CASSLEWDSPLHF.

This chain joins TRBV5-8 and TRBJ1-2; 8 bases agree with TRBD1. In germline, CDR1 is SGHTS, CDR2 YDEGEE. The CDR3 sequence is 15 residues long. Losses at the gene ends were 0 bases for V and 6 bases for J; bases not matched to a gene: 7. CDR3 DNA: TGTGCCAGCAGCTTGGGACAGGGGATCCGAGATGGCTACACCTTC. Amino acids: CASSLGQGIRDGYTF.

CDR3 DNA sequence: TGCGCCAGCAGCGGAGAGGGAGGGGAGACCCAGTACTTC. Residues: CASSGEGGETQYF. The J gene is TRBJ2-5, the V gene TRBV5-1; 7 bases fit TRBD2. The CDR3 consists of 13 residues. Germline assignment: CDR1 SGHRS and CDR2 YFSETQ. After removal of 4 bases from V and 5 bases from J, the junction contained 5 bases not matched to a gene.

The chain combines TRBV7-3 with TRBJ1-1; no reliable D call. Trimming took off 1 base at V and 4 bases at J, with 10 bases between the two ends. The CDR3 length is 14 residues. Germline V gene sequence: CDR1 SGHTA, CDR2 FQGTGA. The CDR3 DNA follows: TGTGCCAGCAGCTTAAGTCCCCGAGGCACTGAAGCTTTCTTT. Amino acid sequence: CASSLSPRGTEAFF.

The rearrangement joins TRBV6-5 to TRBJ1-6; D perhaps matches TRBD1 (5 bases). The length of the CDR3 is 15 residues. With 2 bases removed from V and 6 bases from J, the gap between germline ends came to 11 bases. Germline assignment: CDR1 MNHEY and CDR2 SVGAGI. The CDR3 bases are TGTGCCAGCAGTTACATCGGGACCCTTAATTCACCCCTCCACTTT. Translated: CASSYIGTLNSPLHF.

The chain carries TRBV6-5 and TRBJ1-3, with D perhaps TRBD1 (5 bases). Germline V gives CDR1 MNHEY, CDR2 SVGAGI. V was trimmed by 5 bases and J by 1 base, leaving 12 bases between them. The CDR3 is 15 amino acids. CDR3 DNA sequence: TGTGCCAGCAGTCACCAGGGTGTGTCTGGAAACACCATATATTTT. This translates into CASSHQGVSGNTIYF.

The V call is TRBV18, the J call TRBJ1-2, with D uncertain. The CDR3 loop spans 12 amino acids. CDR1 and CDR2 (germline): KGHSH, LQKENI. Trimming shortened V by 5 bases and J by 4 bases, and 8 bases separated the two germline ends. This chain's CDR3 is CASSYGVYGYTF. The DNA of the CDR3 is TGTGCCAGCTCATACGGGGTCTATGGCTACACCTTC. Filled out from reference TRBV18 and TRBJ1-2, the complete variable domain reads NAGVMQNPRHLVRRRGQEARLRCSPMKGHSHVYWYRQLPEEGLKFMVYLQKENIIDESGMPKERFSAEFPKEGPSILRIQQVVRGDSAAYFCASSYGVYGYTFGSGTRLTVV.

The chain has TRBV2 and TRBJ2-5; 8 nucleotides agree with TRBD1. In germline, CDR1 is SNHLY, CDR2 FYNNEI. This CDR3 has 16 residues. V lost 9 bases to trimming and J lost 5 bases; unmatched junction nucleotides: 17. The CDR3 spells CASDGQGEGEWETQYF. The CDR3 coding sequence is TGTGCCAGTGACGGACAGGGAGAGGGGGAATGGGAGACCCAGTACTTC.

In its sample, this clone was seen a few times. The CDR3 DNA is TGTGCCAGCAGCTCCGGATTGAACACTGAAGCTTTCTTT. Translated: CASSSGLNTEAFF. The V gene is TRBV7-3, the J gene TRBJ1-1; D unresolved. Germline-derived CDR1 and CDR2 are SGHTA and FQGTGA. CDR3 length: 13 residues. The V gene lost 4 bases and the J gene lost 0 bases, with 6 bases spanning the gap. Full variable domain (rest looked up from reference TRBV7-3 and TRBJ1-1): GAGVSQTPSNKVTEKGKYVELRCDPISGHTALYWYRQSLGQGPEFLIYFQGTGAADDSGLPNDRFFAVRPEGSVSTLKIQRTERGDSAVYLCASSSGLNTEAFFGQGTRLTVV.

The J gene is TRBJ2-1, the V gene TRBV28; 8 bases fit TRBD2. The CDR3 is 15 amino acids. The ends lost 5 bases at V and 4 bases at J; junction bases unmatched: 7. Germline-derived CDR1 and CDR2 are MDHEN and SYDVKM. The CDR3 region is CASSGWRGVYNEQFF. CDR3 DNA: TGTGCCAGCAGTGGCTGGCGGGGGGTTTACAATGAGCAGTTCTTC.